The 31 T cell receptor beta chains below all came from one sample that was sequenced in a study of regulatory T cells in long-lasting Graves disease. Time point reported: newly diagnosed GD, antithyroid drugs for less than 3 months. Making the TCR library involved RNA that had been extracted from PBMCs. For TCR beta, libraries came from iRepertoire HTBI primers and Arm-PCR of CDR3 regions. TCRdb reanalysed the multiplex PCR reads using MiXCR and keeps one entry per CDR3 protein. The repertoire includes 400,000 to 500,000 distinct CDR3 sequences, around 14% of them detected once, and approximately 16% sits in the top ten. These data are also associated with another study on T cells in Graves' hyperthyroidism and ophthalmopathy.

The sample here was peripheral blood mononuclear cells (PBMCs), taken at new diagnosis, from a patient treated with antithyroid drugs. These receptors all come from a woman in her twenties or thirties with Graves disease.

This clonotype was observed at least ten times. The chain links TRBV28 to TRBJ1-2; D gene unclear. Trimming removed 4 bases at V and 5 bases at J, with 5 bases between. Looked up from germline, CDR1 is MDHEN and CDR2 is SYDVKM. The CDR3 runs to 11 residues. In DNA form, the CDR3 reads TGTGCCAGCAGTTACGGGTATGGCTACACCTTC. It is translated as CASSYGYGYTF.

This clonotype came up many times. The CDR3 loop is CSAPTSGESETQYF. CDR3 sequence (DNA): TGCAGTGCGCCTACTAGCGGGGAGTCAGAGACCCAGTACTTC. V usage is TRBV20-1 and J usage is TRBJ2-5; 10 nucleotides line up with TRBD2. This CDR3 region has 14 residues. From germline, CDR1 is DFQATT and CDR2 SNEGSKA (reference sequence). J gave up 4 bases and V 6 bases, and 8 bases lay outside the gene matches.

There are many counts of this clonotype. The chain has TRBV12-3 or TRBV12-4 and TRBJ2-5; 7 nucleotides line up with TRBD2. This CDR3 contains 16 residues. With V trimmed by 0 bases and J by 1 base, 5 bases remained unmatched. The CDR3 DNA is TGTGCCAGCAGTTTAGCGCTTGGGACTACCCAAGAGACCCAGTACTTC. It specifies CASSLALGTTQETQYF.

There are many counts of this clonotype. V usage is TRBV12-5 and J usage is TRBJ1-1; no firm D call. Deletions cut 5 bases from V and 2 bases from J, with 9 bases between. The CDR3 has 13 residues. Germline lookup yields CDR1 LGHNT and CDR2 FRNRAP. This chain's CDR3 is CASGLVANTEAFF. In nucleotides, the CDR3 is TGTGCTAGTGGTCTCGTTGCTAACACTGAAGCTTTCTTT.

The sample holds many counts of this clonotype. The genes are TRBV12-3 or TRBV12-4 and TRBJ2-3; TRBD2 might be the D (5 bases). The ends were cut back, 6 bases at V and 9 bases at J, with 13 bases in the middle. The CDR3 length is 12 residues. The CDR3: CASSRRVDTQYF. The CDR3 nucleotides read TGTGCCAGCAGCCGGCGGGTCGACACGCAGTATTTT.

This clonotype occurred many times. V is TRBV5-1 and J is TRBJ2-7; 7 positions match TRBD2. V was pared by 0 bases and J by 5 bases, with 8 bases of the junction left unmatched. The CDR3 is 15 amino acids. Germline lookup yields CDR1 SGHRS and CDR2 YFSETQ. CDR3 region: CASSLGGRIGHEQYF. The CDR3 nucleotides are TGCGCCAGCAGCTTGGGCGGGAGAATAGGCCACGAGCAGTACTTC.

This rearrangement joins TRBV18 to TRBJ2-1, with 10 bases matching TRBD1. V lost 4 bases to trimming and J lost 4 bases; unmatched junction nucleotides: 7. This CDR3 spans 16 amino acids. The germline V gene encodes CDR1 KGHSH and CDR2 LQKENI. The DNA for the CDR3 is TGTGCCAGCTCACGTCCGGGACAGGGGCCGTACAATGAGCAGTTCTTC. It specifies CASSRPGQGPYNEQFF. The full variable domain, completed using reference TRBV18 and TRBJ2-1, is NAGVMQNPRHLVRRRGQEARLRCSPMKGHSHVYWYRQLPEEGLKFMVYLQKENIIDESGMPKERFSAEFPKEGPSILRIQQVVRGDSAAYFCASSRPGQGPYNEQFFGPGTRLTVL.

CDR3 sequence: CSARPEVGGGRETQYF. The CDR3 DNA follows: TGCAGTGCCCGCCCCGAGGTGGGGGGGGGCCGGGAGACCCAGTACTTC. This chain joins TRBV20-1 and TRBJ2-5; weak D call: TRBD2 (7 bases). The V end lost 6 bases, the J end lost 5 bases, and 25 bases lay between the germline ends. From germline, CDR1 is DFQATT and CDR2 SNEGSKA (reference sequence). The CDR3 runs to 16 residues.

This clonotype was observed at least ten times. The chain carries TRBV24-1 and TRBJ2-1; tentatively, D is TRBD2 (5 bases). The germline V gene has CDR1 KGHDR and CDR2 SFDVKD. This CDR3 has 14 amino acids. V lost 9 bases to trimming and J lost 4 bases, with 15 bases between them. The CDR3 region is CATARAQTYNEQFF. The CDR3, as DNA: TGTGCCACCGCGCGGGCGCAGACTTACAATGAGCAGTTCTTC.

This clonotype was detected ten times or more. The chain has TRBV28 and TRBJ2-3; 12 bases fit TRBD2. CDR3 length equals 16 residues. Germline V lookup: CDR1 MDHEN, CDR2 SYDVKM. With V trimmed by 3 bases and J by 5 bases, 6 bases remained unmatched. This chain's CDR3 is CASSLSSGRAGDTQYF. The CDR3 DNA reads as TGTGCCAGCAGTTTGTCTAGCGGGAGGGCCGGAGATACGCAGTATTTT.

This clonotype was observed a handful of times. A much larger clone is a single base away; this may be a read error. The chain is built from TRBV6-2 or TRBV6-3 and TRBJ2-7; D tentatively fits TRBD1 or TRBD2 (6 bases each). The CDR3 covers 15 residues. Trimming removed 6 bases at V and 1 base at J, with 16 bases between. The germline CDR1 and CDR2 sequences are MNHEY and SVGEGT. The CDR3 here is CASRGGRAVSYEQYF. For the CDR3, the DNA is TGTGCCAGCAGGGGGGGCAGGGCGGTTTCCTACGAGCAGTACTTC.

Turning to this clonotype: A much larger clone differs by one base, so this may be a read error. The gene calls are TRBV7-6 and TRBJ2-1; 13 positions agree with TRBD2. Germline V gene data show CDR1 as SGHVS and CDR2 as FNYEAQ. V dropped 5 bases and J dropped 9; count of bases not matched to a gene: 16. The length of the CDR3 is 18 residues. The CDR3 here is CASSTRTSGSLRIPEQFF. The CDR3 DNA is TGTGCCAGCAGCACCCGGACTAGCGGGAGTTTGCGGATCCCTGAGCAGTTCTTC.

This clonotype was observed many times. This chain joins TRBV10-3 and TRBJ1-2; no clear D gene. Germline V gene data show CDR1 as ENHRY and CDR2 as SYGVKD. There are 13 residues in the CDR3. With 3 bases removed from V and 4 bases from J, the gap between germline ends came to 9 bases. The CDR3 region is CAISDGQVYGYTF. CDR3 DNA: TGTGCCATCAGTGATGGTCAGGTCTATGGCTACACCTTC.

This clonotype came up many times. The CDR3 DNA is TGTGCCAGCAGCTTACTAGCGGTCACAGATACGCAGTATTTT. It is translated as CASSLLAVTDTQYF. The chain is built from TRBV13 and TRBJ2-3, with 7 positions matching TRBD2. Germline V gene sequence: CDR1 PRHDT, CDR2 FYEKMQ (reference sequence). The CDR3 is made up of 14 amino acids. Germline trimming cut 2 bases from V and 2 bases from J; bases unmatched to any gene: 1.

This clonotype showed up just a few times. The genes are TRBV5-5 and TRBJ2-1; 13 positions agree with TRBD2. There are 17 residues in the CDR3. Germline CDR1 reads SGHKS; CDR2 reads YYEKEE (reference sequence). V lost 1 base to trimming and J lost 8 bases; unmatched junction nucleotides: 9. The CDR3, as DNA: TGTGCCAGCAGCTTGTTTGCGCGGGGACTAGCGGGACATGAGCAGTTCTTC. It yields the protein CASSLFARGLAGHEQFF.

This clonotype was counted at least ten times. The chain joins TRBV24-1 to TRBJ2-3; TRBD1 aligns across 8 bases. Germline V lookup: CDR1 KGHDR, CDR2 SFDVKD. This CDR3 has 16 amino acids. Trimming took 3 bases from V and 4 from J; bases not matched to a gene: 8. For the CDR3, the DNA is TGTGCCACCAGTGATCCTCAGGGGGCTCGCGCAGATACGCAGTATTTT. Protein product: CATSDPQGARADTQYF.

This clonotype has at least ten counts. The chain combines TRBV12-5 with TRBJ2-3; TRBD2 aligns across 9 bases. Losses at the gene ends were 0 bases for V and 0 bases for J; bases not matched to a gene: 1. The CDR3 sequence is 16 residues long. Germline CDR1 and CDR2: LGHNT and FRNRAP. In nucleotides, the CDR3 is TGTGCTAGTGGTTTGGTTAGCGGGAGAAGCACAGATACGCAGTATTTT. Protein product: CASGLVSGRSTDTQYF.

This clonotype was recorded many times. V is TRBV6-1 and J is TRBJ1-4; D uncertain. The CDR3 covers 13 residues. V gave up 8 bases and J gave up 3 bases, with 10 bases separating them. The V gene's germline CDR1 is MNHNS and CDR2 SASEGT. The CDR3 spells CASGRQSNEKLFF. As DNA, the CDR3 is TGTGCCAGCGGCAGGCAGTCTAATGAAAAACTGTTTTTT.

The chain recombines TRBV11-2 with TRBJ2-1, with D tentatively TRBD2 (5 bases). The V end lost 0 bases, the J end lost 0 bases, and 18 bases lay between the germline ends. CDR1 and CDR2 (germline): SGHAT, FQNNGV. The CDR3 loop spans 19 amino acids. CDR3 coding DNA: TGTGCCAGCAGCTTAGAGTTTTCCGAACGAGGGAACTCCTACAATGAGCAGTTCTTC. This sequence encodes CASSLEFSERGNSYNEQFF.

For this clonotype: One base away lies a much larger clone, so this may be a sequencing read error. The genes are TRBV28 and TRBJ2-1; 11 bases match TRBD2. Germline-derived CDR1 and CDR2 are MDHEN and SYDVKM. This CDR3 has 16 amino acids. J gave up 5 bases and V 3 bases, and 6 bases lay outside the gene matches. Here the CDR3 DNA reads TGTGCCAGCAGTTTGACTAGCGGGAAACCCCACAATGAGCAGTTCTTC. Amino acids: CASSLTSGKPHNEQFF.

This clonotype was counted many times. The genes are TRBV28 and TRBJ2-1; 8 bases are a match to TRBD1. V lost 5 bases, J lost 4 bases, and 7 bases stayed unmatched. This CDR3 is 15 amino acids long. Germline V gives CDR1 MDHEN, CDR2 SYDVKM. In DNA form, the CDR3 reads TGTGCCAGCAGTCCTACGGACAGGGTTTACAATGAGCAGTTCTTC. Translated, it gives CASSPTDRVYNEQFF.

Many counts were recorded for this clonotype. V is TRBV12-3 or TRBV12-4 and J is TRBJ2-1; tentatively, D is TRBD1 (6 bases). There are 15 residues in the CDR3. Trimming shortened V by 3 bases and J by 7 bases, and 16 bases separated the two germline ends. This chain's CDR3 is CASSLSGVGRNEQFF. Here the CDR3 DNA reads TGTGCCAGCAGTTTGTCAGGGGTAGGCAGGAATGAGCAGTTCTTC.

A few counts support this clonotype. An end of the junction does not agree with germline; a read error may underlie this. The CDR3 DNA follows: TGTGCCAGCAGTTTAGGATCTGGACAGTGGCCGAGGGATACGCAGTATTTT. It codes for CASSLGSGQWPRDTQYF. The V gene is TRBV7-2, the J gene TRBJ2-3; a possible D gene is TRBD1 (6 bases). CDR1 SGHTA and CDR2 FQGNSA come from the germline V gene. The CDR3 length is 17 residues.

The rearrangement joins TRBV7-9 to TRBJ1-1, with D perhaps matching TRBD1 (6 bases). The CDR3 runs to 14 residues. The germline V gene encodes CDR1 SEHNR and CDR2 FQNEAQ (reference sequence). Between the trimmed V and J ends, which lost 1 base and 5 bases, there was a span of 11 bases. In DNA, the CDR3 is TGTGCCAGCAGCTTAGGGGGGCGCGTGACTGAAGCTTTCTTT. Translating gives CASSLGGRVTEAFF.

This clonotype was detected many times. The chain carries TRBV18 and TRBJ2-1, with a tentative D call TRBD1 (5 bases). The germline CDR1 and CDR2 sequences are KGHSH and LQKENI. The CDR3 sequence is 16 residues long. The V end was cut by 0 bases, the J end by 4 bases, with 13 bases between. The CDR3 reads CASSPPGSQGYNEQFF. In DNA, the CDR3 is TGTGCCAGCTCACCACCTGGTAGCCAGGGATACAATGAGCAGTTCTTC.

Many counts were recorded for this clonotype. This sequence joins TRBV28 and TRBJ2-7; a weak D match, TRBD1 (5 bases). CDR1 and CDR2 (germline): MDHEN, SYDVKM. Trimming took off 5 bases at V and 5 bases at J, with 16 bases between the two ends. The CDR3 spans 14 residues. CDR3 in DNA: TGTGCCAGCAGTGCCTTAAATCAGGGAAACGAGCAGTACTTC. Encoded protein: CASSALNQGNEQYF.

This clonotype was recorded a few times. The gene calls are TRBV6-2 or TRBV6-3 and TRBJ2-3; 9 nucleotides agree with TRBD2. J lost 0 bases, V lost 2 bases, and 3 bases had no gene match. This CDR3 comprises 16 residues. Germline-derived CDR1 and CDR2 are MNHEY and SVGEGT. The DNA for the CDR3 is TGTGCCAGCAGTTACAGCGGGAGGTTGAGCACAGATACGCAGTATTTT. Protein product: CASSYSGRLSTDTQYF.

This clonotype was found many times. The chain employs TRBV20-1 and TRBJ2-4, with D maybe TRBD2 (5 bases). The CDR3 is made up of 13 amino acids. CDR1 is DFQATT, CDR2 SNEGSKA, per germline (reference sequence). Trimming shortened V by 2 bases and J by 7 bases, and 12 bases separated the two germline ends. CDR3 nucleotides: TGCAGTGCTAGACCCAGGAGGTTGAACATTCAGTACTTC. Residues: CSARPRRLNIQYF.

As regards this clonotype: A single base is all that separates this from a far larger clone, so a read error is likely. This sequence joins TRBV10-3 and TRBJ2-1, with a possible D match to TRBD2 (6 bases). The germline gives CDR1 ENHRY, CDR2 SYGVKD. The CDR3 sequence is 17 residues long. Written as DNA, the CDR3 is TGTGCCAGCAGTTACCCCGGGACTGGCGGAGACTACAATGAGCAGTTCTTC. It is translated as CASSYPGTGGDYNEQFF.

In this sample, this clonotype turned up many times. The V gene is TRBV11-2, the J gene TRBJ2-1; D is uncertain. This CDR3 is built from 16 residues. Trimming pared 3 bases from V and 3 bases from J, leaving 15 bases between. From germline, CDR1 is SGHAT and CDR2 FQNNGV. The CDR3 loop reads CASSFVVELLYNEQFF. The CDR3 nucleotides read TGTGCCAGCAGCTTTGTTGTCGAACTCCTCTACAATGAGCAGTTCTTC.

At least ten counts were recorded for this clonotype. The chain has TRBV3-1 and TRBJ1-5; D not certain. CDR1 and CDR2 (germline): LGHDT, YNNKEL (reference sequence). The CDR3 contains 13 residues. V was pared by 0 bases and J by 5 bases, with 5 bases between. The CDR3 loop reads CASSQDLYQPQHF. CDR3 coding DNA: TGTGCCAGCAGCCAAGACCTCTATCAGCCCCAGCATTTT.